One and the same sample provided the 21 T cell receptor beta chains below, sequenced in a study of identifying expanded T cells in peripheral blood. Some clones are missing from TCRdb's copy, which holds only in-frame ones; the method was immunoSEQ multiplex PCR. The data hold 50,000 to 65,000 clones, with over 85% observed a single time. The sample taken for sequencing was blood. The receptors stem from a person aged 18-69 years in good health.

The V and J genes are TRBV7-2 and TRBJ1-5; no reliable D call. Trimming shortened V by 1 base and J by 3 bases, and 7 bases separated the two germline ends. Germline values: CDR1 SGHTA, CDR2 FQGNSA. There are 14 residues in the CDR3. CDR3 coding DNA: TGTGCCAGCAGCTTAGGGCCAGTCAATCAGCCCCAGCATTTT. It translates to CASSLGPVNQPQHF.

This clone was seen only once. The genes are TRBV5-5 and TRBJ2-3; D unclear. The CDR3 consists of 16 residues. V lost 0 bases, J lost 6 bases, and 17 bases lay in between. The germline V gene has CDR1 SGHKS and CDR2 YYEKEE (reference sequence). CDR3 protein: CASSLAGRKRVDTQYF. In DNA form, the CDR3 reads TGTGCCAGCAGCTTGGCCGGGCGAAAACGGGTGGATACGCAGTATTTT.

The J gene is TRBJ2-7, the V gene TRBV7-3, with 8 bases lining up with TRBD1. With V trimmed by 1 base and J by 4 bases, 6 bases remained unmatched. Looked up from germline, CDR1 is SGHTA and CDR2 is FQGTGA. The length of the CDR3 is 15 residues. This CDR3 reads CASSLSPGGAYEQYF. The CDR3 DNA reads TGTGCCAGCAGCTTAAGTCCAGGGGGCGCTTACGAGCAGTACTTC.

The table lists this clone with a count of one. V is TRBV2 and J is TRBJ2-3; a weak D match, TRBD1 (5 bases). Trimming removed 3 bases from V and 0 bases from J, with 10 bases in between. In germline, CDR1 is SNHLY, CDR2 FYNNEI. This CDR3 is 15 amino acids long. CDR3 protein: CASSEGPLSTDTQYF. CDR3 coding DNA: TGTGCCAGCAGTGAGGGGCCCCTTAGCACAGATACGCAGTATTTT.

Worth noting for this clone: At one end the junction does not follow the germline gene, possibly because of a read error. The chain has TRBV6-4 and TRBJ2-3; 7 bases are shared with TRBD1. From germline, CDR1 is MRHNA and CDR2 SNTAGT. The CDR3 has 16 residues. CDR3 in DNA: TGTGCCAGCAGTAACTCGGGGACAGTTAGCACAGATACGCAGTATTTT. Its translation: CASSNSGTVSTDTQYF.

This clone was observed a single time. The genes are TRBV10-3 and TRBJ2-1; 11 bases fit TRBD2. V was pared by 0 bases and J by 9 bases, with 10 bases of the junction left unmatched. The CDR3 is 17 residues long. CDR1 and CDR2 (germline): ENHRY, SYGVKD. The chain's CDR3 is CAISESSTSGVAGEQFF. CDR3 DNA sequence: TGTGCCATCAGTGAGTCGTCGACTAGCGGGGTAGCAGGTGAGCAGTTCTTC.

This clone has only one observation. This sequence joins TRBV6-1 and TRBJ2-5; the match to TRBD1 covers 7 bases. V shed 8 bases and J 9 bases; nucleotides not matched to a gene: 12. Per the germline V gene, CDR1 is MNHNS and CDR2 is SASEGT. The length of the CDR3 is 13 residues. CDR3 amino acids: CASQQPGGLSQYF. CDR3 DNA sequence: TGTGCCAGCCAACAACCAGGGGGTCTCTCCCAGTACTTC.

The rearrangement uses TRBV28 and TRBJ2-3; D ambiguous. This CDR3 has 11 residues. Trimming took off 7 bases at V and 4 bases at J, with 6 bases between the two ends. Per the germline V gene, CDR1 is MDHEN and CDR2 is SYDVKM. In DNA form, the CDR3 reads TGTGCCAGCATATGGTCAGATACGCAGTATTTT. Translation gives CASIWSDTQYF.

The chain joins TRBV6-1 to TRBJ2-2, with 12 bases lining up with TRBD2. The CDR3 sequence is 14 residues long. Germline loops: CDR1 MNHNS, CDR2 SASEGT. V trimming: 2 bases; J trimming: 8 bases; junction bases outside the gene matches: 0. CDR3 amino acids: CASSELAGGGELFF. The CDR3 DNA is TGTGCCAGCAGTGAACTAGCGGGAGGGGGGGAGCTGTTTTTT.

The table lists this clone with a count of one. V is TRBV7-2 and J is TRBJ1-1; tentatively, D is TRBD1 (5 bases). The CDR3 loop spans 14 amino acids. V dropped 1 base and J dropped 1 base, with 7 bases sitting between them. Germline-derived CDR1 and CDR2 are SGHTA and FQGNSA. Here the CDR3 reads CASSLEGPNTEAFF. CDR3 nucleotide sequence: TGTGCCAGCAGCTTAGAGGGGCCGAACACTGAAGCTTTCTTT.

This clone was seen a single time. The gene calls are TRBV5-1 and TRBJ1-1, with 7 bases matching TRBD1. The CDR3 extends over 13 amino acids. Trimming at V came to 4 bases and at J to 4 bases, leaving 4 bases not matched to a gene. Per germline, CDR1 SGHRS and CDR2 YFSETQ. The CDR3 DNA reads TGCGCCAGCAGCCATGGACAGGCCACTGAAGCTTTCTTT. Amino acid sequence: CASSHGQATEAFF.

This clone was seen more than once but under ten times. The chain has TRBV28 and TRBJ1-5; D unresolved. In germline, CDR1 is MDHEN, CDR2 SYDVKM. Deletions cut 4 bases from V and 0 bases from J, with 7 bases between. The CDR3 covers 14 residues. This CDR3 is CASSYPFSNQPQHF. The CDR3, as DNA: TGTGCCAGCAGTTACCCGTTTAGCAATCAGCCCCAGCATTTT.

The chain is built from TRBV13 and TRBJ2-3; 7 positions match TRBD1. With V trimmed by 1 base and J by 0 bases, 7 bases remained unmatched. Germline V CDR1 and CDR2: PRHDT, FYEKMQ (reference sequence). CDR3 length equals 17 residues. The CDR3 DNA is TGTGCCAGCAGCTTAGACCGGACAGGCCCTAGCACAGATACGCAGTATTTT. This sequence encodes CASSLDRTGPSTDTQYF.

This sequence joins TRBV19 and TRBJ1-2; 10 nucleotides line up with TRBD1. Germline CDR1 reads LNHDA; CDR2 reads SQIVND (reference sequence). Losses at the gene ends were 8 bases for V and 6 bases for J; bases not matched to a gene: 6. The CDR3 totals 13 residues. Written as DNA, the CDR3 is TGTGCCAGTTCCCGGGACAGGGGTCATGGCTACACCTTC. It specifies CASSRDRGHGYTF.

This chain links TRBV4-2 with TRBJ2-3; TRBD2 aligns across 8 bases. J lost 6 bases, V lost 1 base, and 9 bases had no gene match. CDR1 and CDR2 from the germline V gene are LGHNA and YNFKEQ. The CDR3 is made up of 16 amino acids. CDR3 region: CASSQGLSGTGDTQYF. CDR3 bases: TGTGCCAGCAGCCAAGGCCTTAGCGGGACGGGGGATACGCAGTATTTT.

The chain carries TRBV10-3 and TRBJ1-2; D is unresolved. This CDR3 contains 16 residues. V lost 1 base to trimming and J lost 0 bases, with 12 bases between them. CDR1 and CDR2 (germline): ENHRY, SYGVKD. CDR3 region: CAISELSGPANYGYTF. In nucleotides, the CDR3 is TGTGCCATCAGTGAGTTGTCAGGACCGGCTAACTATGGCTACACCTTC.

The CDR3 protein is CASSGGTSGGETQYF. In nucleotides, the CDR3 is TGTGCCAGCAGCGGCGGGACTAGCGGGGGAGAGACCCAGTACTTC. The rearrangement links TRBV9 to TRBJ2-5; TRBD2 aligns across 14 bases. The germline V gene has CDR1 SGDLS and CDR2 YYNGEE. The length of the CDR3 is 15 residues. V shed 3 bases and J 4 bases; nucleotides not matched to a gene: 2.

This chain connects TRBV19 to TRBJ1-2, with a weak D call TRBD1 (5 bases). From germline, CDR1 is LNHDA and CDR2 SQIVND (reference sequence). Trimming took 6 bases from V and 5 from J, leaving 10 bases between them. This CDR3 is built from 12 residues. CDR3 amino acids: CASRAGYYGYTF. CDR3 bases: TGTGCCAGTAGGGCAGGGTATTATGGCTACACCTTC.

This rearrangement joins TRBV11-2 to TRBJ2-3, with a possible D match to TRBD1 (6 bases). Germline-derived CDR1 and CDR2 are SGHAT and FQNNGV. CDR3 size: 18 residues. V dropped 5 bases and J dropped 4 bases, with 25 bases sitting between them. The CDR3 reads CASSRRGAPGQVADTQYF. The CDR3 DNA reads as TGTGCCAGCAGCCGCCGGGGCGCACCGGGACAAGTTGCAGATACGCAGTATTTT.

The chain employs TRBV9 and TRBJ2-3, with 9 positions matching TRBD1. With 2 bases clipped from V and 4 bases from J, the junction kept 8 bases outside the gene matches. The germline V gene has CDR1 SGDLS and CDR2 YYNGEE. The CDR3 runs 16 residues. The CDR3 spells CASSVPGTGRSDTQYF. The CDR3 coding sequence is TGTGCCAGCAGCGTCCCCGGGACAGGGAGATCAGATACGCAGTATTTT.

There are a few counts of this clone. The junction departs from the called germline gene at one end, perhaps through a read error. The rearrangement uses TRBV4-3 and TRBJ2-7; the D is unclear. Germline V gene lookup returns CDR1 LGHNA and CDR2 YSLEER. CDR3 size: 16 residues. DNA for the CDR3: TGCGCCAGCAGCCAAGCCCCGAATGTCGGCTCCTCCGAGCAGTACTTC. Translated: CASSQAPNVGSSEQYF.